This T cell receptor beta chain was retrieved from a study of blood T cells in healthy people across ages. Notes on the study in general: Naive T cell percentage showed a strong correlation with the diversity of TCR beta.

Primers used in a second PCR of roughly 6 to 12 cycles were a sample-barcoded 5' primer and a J-beta primer mix. A 12-random-nucleotide template-switch adaptor tagged each cDNA molecule. TCRdb re-called the 5' RACE reads through MiXCR, storing one row per CDR3 protein. The profile shows about 1.6 million distinct CDR3 sequences, 34% of them singletons. V lost 0 bases and J lost 11, with 13 bases in between. The CDR3 totals 13 residues. Germline V gene data show CDR1 as ENHRY and CDR2 as SYGVKD. Details on this clonotype: Its antigen is not known.

The chain couples TRBV10-3 to TRBJ2-5; the D gene is possibly TRBD1 (6 bases). Material: blood. This sequence was found in a woman in her thirties in good health. Written as DNA, the CDR3 is TGTGCCATCAGTGAGTCGAAGGGACATGAGCAGTACTTC. Residues: CAISESKGHEQYF.